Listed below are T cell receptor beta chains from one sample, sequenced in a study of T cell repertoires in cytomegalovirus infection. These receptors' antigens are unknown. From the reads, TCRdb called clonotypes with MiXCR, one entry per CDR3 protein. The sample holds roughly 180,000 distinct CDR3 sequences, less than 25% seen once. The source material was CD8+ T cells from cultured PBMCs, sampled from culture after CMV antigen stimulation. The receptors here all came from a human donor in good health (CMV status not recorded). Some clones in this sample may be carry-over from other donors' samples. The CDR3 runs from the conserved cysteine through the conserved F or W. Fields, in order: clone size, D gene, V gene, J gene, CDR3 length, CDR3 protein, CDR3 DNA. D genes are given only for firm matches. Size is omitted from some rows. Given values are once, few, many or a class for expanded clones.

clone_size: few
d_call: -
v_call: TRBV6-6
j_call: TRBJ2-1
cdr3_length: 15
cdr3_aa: CASTPDRTTYNEQFF
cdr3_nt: TGTGCCAGCACCCCAGACAGGACCACCTACAATGAGCAGTTCTTC

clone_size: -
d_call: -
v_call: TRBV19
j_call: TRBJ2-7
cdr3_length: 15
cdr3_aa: CASTSGPSREYEQYF
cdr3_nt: TGTGCCAGTACCAGTGGGCCCTCCCGTGAGTACGAGCAGTACTTC

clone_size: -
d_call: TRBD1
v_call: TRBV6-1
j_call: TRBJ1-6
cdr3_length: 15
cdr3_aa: CASGIQGAYNSPLHF
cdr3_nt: TGTGCCAGCGGGATACAGGGGGCCTATAATTCACCCCTCCACTTT

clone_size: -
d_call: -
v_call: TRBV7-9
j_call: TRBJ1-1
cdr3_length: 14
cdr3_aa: CASSFEVRSTEAFF
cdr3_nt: TGTGCCAGCAGCTTCGAGGTTAGGTCCACTGAAGCTTTCTTT

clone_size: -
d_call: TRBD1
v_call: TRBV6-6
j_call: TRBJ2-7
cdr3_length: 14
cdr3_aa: CASRIPGQTYEQYF
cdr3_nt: TGTGCCAGCAGAATCCCGGGACAGACCTACGAGCAGTACTTC

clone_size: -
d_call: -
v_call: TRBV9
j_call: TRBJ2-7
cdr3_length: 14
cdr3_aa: CASSFRDGFYEQYF
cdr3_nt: TGTGCCAGCAGCTTCCGGGACGGTTTCTACGAGCAGTACTTC

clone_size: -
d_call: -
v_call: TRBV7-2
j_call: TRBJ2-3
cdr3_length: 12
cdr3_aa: CASSLEGNTQYF
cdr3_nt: TGTGCCAGCAGCTTGGAGGGGAATACGCAGTATTTT

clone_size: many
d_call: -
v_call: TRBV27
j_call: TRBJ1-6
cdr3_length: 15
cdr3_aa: CASSAQGTVNSPLHF
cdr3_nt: TGTGCCAGCAGTGCCCAGGGGACCGTTAATTCACCCCTCCACTTT

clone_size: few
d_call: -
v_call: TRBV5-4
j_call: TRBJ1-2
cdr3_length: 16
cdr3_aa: CASSPPGVPSFYGYTF
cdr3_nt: TGTGCCAGCAGCCCGCCAGGGGTCCCCTCCTTCTATGGCTACACCTTC

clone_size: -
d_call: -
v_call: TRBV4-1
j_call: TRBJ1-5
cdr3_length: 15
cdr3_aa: CASSQEEKSNQPQHF
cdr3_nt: TGCGCCAGCAGCCAAGAGGAAAAAAGCAATCAGCCCCAGCATTTT

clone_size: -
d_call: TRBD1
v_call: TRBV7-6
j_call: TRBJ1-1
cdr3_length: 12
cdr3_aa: CASSSPGQRSFF
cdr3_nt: TGTGCCAGCAGCTCTCCGGGACAGCGATCTTTCTTT

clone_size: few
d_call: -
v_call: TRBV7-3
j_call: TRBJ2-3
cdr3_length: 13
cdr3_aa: CASSYLHTDTQYF
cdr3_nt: TGTGCCAGCAGCTACTTGCACACAGATACGCAGTATTTT

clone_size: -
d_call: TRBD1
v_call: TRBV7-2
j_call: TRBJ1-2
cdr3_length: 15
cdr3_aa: CASSSTGFVLDGYTF
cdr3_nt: TGTGCCAGCAGTTCGACAGGGTTCGTCCTTGATGGCTACACCTTC

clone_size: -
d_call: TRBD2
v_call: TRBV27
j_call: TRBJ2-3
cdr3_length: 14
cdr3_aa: CASNIGGGGDTQYF
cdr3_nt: TGTGCCAGCAACATTGGCGGGGGGGGAGATACGCAGTATTTT

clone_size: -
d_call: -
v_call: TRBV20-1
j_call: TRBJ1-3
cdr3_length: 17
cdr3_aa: CSARDFRGHHTGNTIYF
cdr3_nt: TGCAGTGCTAGAGATTTCAGAGGACACCACACTGGAAACACCATATATTTT

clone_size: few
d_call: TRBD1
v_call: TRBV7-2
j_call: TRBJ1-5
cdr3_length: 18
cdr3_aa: CASSLARKDRGRNQPQHF
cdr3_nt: TGTGCCAGCAGCTTAGCCCGGAAAGACAGGGGGCGCAATCAGCCCCAGCATTTT

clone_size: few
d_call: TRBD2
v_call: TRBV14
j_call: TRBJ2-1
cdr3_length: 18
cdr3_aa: CASSQGPHWRGSYNEQFF
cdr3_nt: TGTGCCAGCAGCCAAGGCCCGCACTGGCGGGGGAGTTACAATGAGCAGTTCTTC

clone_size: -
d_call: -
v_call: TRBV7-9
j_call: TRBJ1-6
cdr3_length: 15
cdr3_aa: CASSPSSSYNSPLHF
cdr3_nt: TGTGCCAGCAGCCCATCGAGCTCCTATAATTCACCCCTCCACTTT

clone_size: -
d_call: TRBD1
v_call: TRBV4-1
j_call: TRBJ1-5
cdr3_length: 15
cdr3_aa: CASSQDRDRNQPQHF
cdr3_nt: TGCGCCAGCAGCCAAGATCGGGACAGAAATCAGCCCCAGCATTTT

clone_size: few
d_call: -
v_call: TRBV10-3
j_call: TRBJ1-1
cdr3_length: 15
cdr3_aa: CAISEGEARGTEAFF
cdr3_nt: TGTGCCATCAGTGAAGGTGAAGCCAGGGGCACTGAAGCTTTCTTT

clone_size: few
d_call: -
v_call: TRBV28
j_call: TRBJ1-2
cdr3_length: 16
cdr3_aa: CASSLFRIGMSYGYTF
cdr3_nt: TGTGCCAGCAGTTTATTTCGTATAGGGATGAGCTATGGCTACACCTTC

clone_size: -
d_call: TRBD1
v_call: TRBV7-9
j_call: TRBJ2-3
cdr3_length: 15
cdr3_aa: CASSPGQGKDDTQYF
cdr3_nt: TGTGCCAGCAGCCCCGGACAGGGGAAGGACGATACGCAGTATTTT

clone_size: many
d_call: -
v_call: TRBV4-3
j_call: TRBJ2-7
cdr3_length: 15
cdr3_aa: CASSQGTGRLLEQYF
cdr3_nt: TGCGCCAGCAGCCAAGGGACGGGACGACTCCTCGAGCAGTACTTC

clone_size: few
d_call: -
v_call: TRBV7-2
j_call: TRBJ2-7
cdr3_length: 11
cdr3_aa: CASSAFYEQYF
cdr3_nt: TGTGCCAGCAGCGCTTTCTACGAGCAGTACTTC

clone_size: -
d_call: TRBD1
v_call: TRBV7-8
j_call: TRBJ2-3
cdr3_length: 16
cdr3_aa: CASSSLQGAVTDTQYF
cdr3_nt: TGTGCCAGCAGCTCGCTACAGGGGGCGGTAACAGATACGCAGTATTTT

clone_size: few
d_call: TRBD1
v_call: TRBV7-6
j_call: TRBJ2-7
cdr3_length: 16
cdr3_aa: CASSLGTPGQYYEQYF
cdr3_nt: TGTGCCAGCAGCTTAGGCACACCGGGACAGTACTACGAGCAGTACTTC

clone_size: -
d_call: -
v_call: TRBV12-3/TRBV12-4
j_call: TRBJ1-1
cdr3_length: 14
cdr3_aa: CASSLGVRGAEAFF
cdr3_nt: TGTGCCAGCAGTTTAGGGGTTAGAGGGGCTGAAGCTTTCTTT

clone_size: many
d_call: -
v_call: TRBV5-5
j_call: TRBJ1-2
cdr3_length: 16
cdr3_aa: CASSPEIRPHLYGYTF
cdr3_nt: TGTGCCAGCAGCCCCGAGATCAGGCCCCACCTCTATGGCTACACCTTC

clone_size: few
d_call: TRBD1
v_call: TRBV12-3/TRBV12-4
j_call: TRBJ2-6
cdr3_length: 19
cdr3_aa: CASSLLGDRGPSGANVLTF
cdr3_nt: TGTGCCAGCAGTTTACTTGGGGACAGGGGTCCCTCGGGGGCCAACGTCCTGACTTTC

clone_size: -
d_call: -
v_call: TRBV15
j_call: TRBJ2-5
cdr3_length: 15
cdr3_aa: CATSTYRVSPETQYF
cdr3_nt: TGTGCCACCAGCACGTACAGGGTCTCCCCAGAGACCCAGTACTTC

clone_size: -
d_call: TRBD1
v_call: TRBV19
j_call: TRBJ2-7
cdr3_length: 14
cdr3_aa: CASSRWDRAYEQYF
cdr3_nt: TGTGCCAGTAGTAGGTGGGACAGGGCCTACGAGCAGTACTTC

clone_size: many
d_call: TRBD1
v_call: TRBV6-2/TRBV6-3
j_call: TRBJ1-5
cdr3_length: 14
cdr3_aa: CATHYRGKQQPQHF
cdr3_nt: TGTGCCACCCACTACAGGGGTAAACAACAGCCCCAGCATTTT

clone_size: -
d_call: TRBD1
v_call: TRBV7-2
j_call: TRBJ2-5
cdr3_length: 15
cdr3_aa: CASSLGDSISETQYF
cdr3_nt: TGTGCCAGCAGCTTAGGGGACAGCATTTCGGAGACCCAGTACTTC

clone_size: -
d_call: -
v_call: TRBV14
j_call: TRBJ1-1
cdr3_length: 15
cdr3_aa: CASSSRGSMNTEAFF
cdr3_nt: TGTGCCAGCAGCAGCCGGGGGTCCATGAACACTGAAGCTTTCTTT

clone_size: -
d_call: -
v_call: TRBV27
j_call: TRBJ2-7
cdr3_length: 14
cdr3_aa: CASSLPGQLHEQYF
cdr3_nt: TGTGCCAGCAGTTTACCAGGACAGCTCCACGAGCAGTACTTC

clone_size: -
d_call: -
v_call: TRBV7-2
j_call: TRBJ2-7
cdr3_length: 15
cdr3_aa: CASSFIETVIYEQYF
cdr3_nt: TGTGCCAGCAGCTTTATCGAGACAGTGATCTACGAGCAGTACTTC

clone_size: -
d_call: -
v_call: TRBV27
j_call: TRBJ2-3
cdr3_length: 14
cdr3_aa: CASSPGIQVDTQYF
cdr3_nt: TGTGCCAGCAGTCCAGGGATACAGGTCGATACGCAGTATTTT

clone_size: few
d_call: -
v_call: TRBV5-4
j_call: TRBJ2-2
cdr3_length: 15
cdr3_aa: CASFTAGEKSGELFF
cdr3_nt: TGTGCCAGTTTCACTGCAGGTGAAAAGTCCGGGGAGCTGTTTTTT

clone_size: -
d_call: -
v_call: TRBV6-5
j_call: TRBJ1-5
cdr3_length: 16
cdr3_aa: CASSYSSGGSNQPQHF
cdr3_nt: TGTGCCAGCAGTTACTCGTCTGGGGGTAGCAATCAGCCCCAGCATTTT

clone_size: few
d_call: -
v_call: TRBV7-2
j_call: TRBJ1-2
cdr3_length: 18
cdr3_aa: CASSLWLTGNPTLYGYTF
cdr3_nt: TGTGCCAGCAGCTTATGGTTAACAGGGAACCCTACCCTCTATGGCTACACCTTC

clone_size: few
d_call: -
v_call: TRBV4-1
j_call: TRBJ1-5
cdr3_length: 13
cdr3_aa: CASAGGDNQPQHF
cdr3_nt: TGCGCCTCAGCGGGGGGTGACAATCAGCCCCAGCATTTT